Below are 13 T cell receptor beta chains sequenced from a single sample in a study of CD8+ T cells in alopecia areata (dated by TCRdb to 2017 to 2018). The library came from the immunoSEQ multiplex PCR assay. RNA was extracted from all samples and reverse transcribed into cDNA, which served as template for TCR sequencing. TCRdb took this table from immuneACCESS and kept in-frame rearrangements with V and J called. Such tables lack part of the clones; where checked against another copy, unresolved V genes explain under half of the gap, and the rest is unexplained. Recorded for this sample are 80,000 to 95,000 clones; around 40% of them occurred a single time. The ten largest clonotypes hold more than 15% of the sample. The intended sense of this specimen's time point label: 24 weeks on oral tofacitinib. Reading the label with the study, this specimen's treatment or condition is: oral pan-JAK inhibitor, 5-10 mg twice daily.

Sequencing was performed on CD8+ T cells sorted from blood, taken at week 24, from a patient treated with tofacitinib. These receptors were obtained from a human donor with alopecia areata.

In this sample, this clone turned up a few times. The chain carries TRBV10-3 and TRBJ2-3; 10 positions match TRBD1. This CDR3 region has 14 residues. Germline CDR1 ENHRY, CDR2 SYGVKD. V dropped 4 bases and J dropped 5; count of bases not matched to a gene: 3. The CDR3 region is CAISGQGAIDTQYF. The CDR3 region has the DNA TGTGCCATCAGTGGACAGGGGGCGATAGATACGCAGTATTTT.

Notes on this clone: Other DNA variants within this sample encode the same CDR3. The chain links TRBV6-5 to TRBJ2-7; D not certain. CDR1 MNHEY and CDR2 SVGAGI come from the germline V gene. Trimming pared 0 bases from V and 6 bases from J, leaving 3 bases between. This CDR3 has 11 amino acids. CDR3 sequence reads: CASSYSGEQYF. The CDR3, as DNA: TGTGCCAGCAGTTACTCGGGCGAGCAGTACTTC.

The rearrangement links TRBV9 to TRBJ2-7; TRBD2 matches at 9 bases. Germline loops: CDR1 SGDLS, CDR2 YYNGEE. The CDR3 length is 14 residues. V lost 4 bases, J lost 7 bases, and 9 bases stayed unmatched. The CDR3 sequence is CASSLRTSAQEQYF. As DNA, the CDR3 is TGTGCCAGCAGCCTTCGGACTAGCGCCCAAGAGCAGTACTTC.

The V gene is TRBV7-8, the J gene TRBJ2-5, with 8 bases that match TRBD2. Germline V lookup: CDR1 SGHVS, CDR2 FQNEAQ. The J segment lost 4 bases and the V segment lost 3 bases, leaving 4 bases of the junction unmatched. The CDR3 consists of 14 residues. The CDR3 coding sequence is TGTGCCAGCAGCTTCTTGCGGGAGGCAGAGACCCAGTACTTC. It yields the protein CASSFLREAETQYF.

V is TRBV13 and J is TRBJ2-3; TRBD2 aligns across 8 bases. The CDR3 is 15 amino acids. Trimming cost V 4 bases and J 3 bases; bases outside gene matches: 6. CDR1 is PRHDT, CDR2 FYEKMQ, per germline (reference sequence). The CDR3 region has the DNA TGTGCCAGCAGCTCAGGAGCGGGAGTGACAGATACGCAGTATTTT. This gives the protein CASSSGAGVTDTQYF.

The genes are TRBV7-9 and TRBJ2-5; D is unresolved. V was clipped by 1 base and J by 5 bases, with 11 bases between them. Germline CDR1 and CDR2: SEHNR and FQNEAQ (reference sequence). CDR3 length equals 14 residues. CDR3 sequence: CASSLDYLRETQYF. The CDR3, as DNA: TGTGCCAGCAGCTTAGATTACCTCCGGGAGACCCAGTACTTC.

This rearrangement joins TRBV4-1 to TRBJ2-1; D remains ambiguous. V was clipped by 2 bases and J by 4 bases, with 9 bases between them. The CDR3 has 14 residues. Germline-derived CDR1 and CDR2 are MGHRA and YSYEKL. The CDR3 protein is CASSQRQEYNEQFF. The CDR3 DNA reads TGCGCCAGCAGCCAAAGGCAGGAGTACAATGAGCAGTTCTTC.

The genes are TRBV6-5 and TRBJ2-1; D may be TRBD1 (6 bases). Germline V gene sequence: CDR1 MNHEY, CDR2 SVGAGI. The germline V and J ends were trimmed by 2 bases and 7 bases, with 12 bases remaining between them. The CDR3 has 14 residues. The CDR3 nucleotides read TGTGCCAGCAGTTACCAACAGGGTGCAAATGAGCAGTTCTTC. Protein sequence: CASSYQQGANEQFF.

The CDR3 region has the DNA TGTGCCAGCAGTTTCCGACCGGGAGGGCTCTACGAGCAGTACTTC. Protein: CASSFRPGGLYEQYF. The chain is built from TRBV27 and TRBJ2-7; the match to TRBD2 covers 8 bases. The V segment lost 3 bases and the J segment 3 bases; nucleotides outside the gene matches: 7. Germline values: CDR1 MNHEY, CDR2 SMNVEV (reference sequence). The CDR3 has 15 amino acids.

V gene TRBV7-2 combines with J gene TRBJ2-5; possible D gene TRBD2, 5 bases. CDR1 and CDR2 (germline): SGHTA, FQGNSA. V dropped 5 bases and J dropped 5 bases, with 18 bases sitting between them. The CDR3 totals 15 residues. This CDR3 is CASSPLPREWETQYF. The CDR3 DNA follows: TGTGCCAGCAGCCCCCTCCCGAGGGAGTGGGAGACCCAGTACTTC. Full variable domain (rest looked up from reference TRBV7-2 and TRBJ2-5): GAGVSQSPSNKVTEKGKDVELRCDPISGHTALYWYRQSLGQGLEFLIYFQGNSAPDKSGLPSDRFSAERTGGSVSTLTIQRTQQEDSAVYLCASSPLPREWETQYFGPGTRLLVL.

This sequence joins TRBV4-3 and TRBJ2-1; the D gene is possibly TRBD1 (5 bases). The germline gives CDR1 LGHNA, CDR2 YSLEER. The CDR3 is made up of 16 amino acids. Between the trimmed V and J ends, which lost 1 base and 0 bases, there was a span of 10 bases. The CDR3 reads CASSQGGGASYNEQFF. In DNA, the CDR3 is TGCGCCAGCAGCCAAGGGGGCGGAGCCTCCTACAATGAGCAGTTCTTC.

The V call is TRBV6-5, the J call TRBJ2-7; the D gene could be TRBD1 or TRBD2 (5 bases each). The germline V and J ends were trimmed by 6 bases and 2 bases, with 14 bases remaining between them. Germline V lookup: CDR1 MNHEY, CDR2 SVGAGI. The CDR3 length is 14 residues. CDR3 sequence (DNA): TGTGCCAGCAGCCTCCGGGACCAAACCTACGAGCAGTACTTC. Protein: CASSLRDQTYEQYF.

In its sample, this clone was seen a few times. This chain connects TRBV19 to TRBJ1-2, with D possibly TRBD1 on 6 matching bases. Trimming took 7 bases from V and 4 from J, leaving 16 bases between them. CDR3 length: 14 amino acids. Germline V CDR1 and CDR2: LNHDA, SQIVND (reference sequence). CDR3 sequence reads: CASNPEGDPYGYTF. The DNA of the CDR3 is TGTGCCAGTAATCCGGAGGGGGATCCCTATGGCTACACCTTC.